The source of this T cell receptor (beta chain) is a study of shared clonotypes between healthy human individuals. Study-wide background: Per donor, CD8 memory used one plate, CD8 naive used two, CD4 memory used three and CD4 naive used three.

Produced via immunoSEQ multiplex PCR; TCRdb's table is partial and in-frame only. The repertoire holds 2 million to 2.5 million clones, with approximately 95% as singletons. The sequence derives from a man younger than 35 in good health. The sequenced material came from naive CD4+ T cells sorted from blood. The subset denotes: CD45RA+ positively selected.

Here the CDR3 DNA reads TGTGCCATCACTAGCGGGGAAACAGGAAACACCATATATTTT. It specifies CAITSGETGNTIYF. The chain links TRBV10-3 to TRBJ1-3; D uncertain. CDR3 length: 14 residues. Germline V gene sequence: CDR1 ENHRY, CDR2 SYGVKD. V was trimmed by 7 bases and J by 4 bases, leaving 14 bases between them.